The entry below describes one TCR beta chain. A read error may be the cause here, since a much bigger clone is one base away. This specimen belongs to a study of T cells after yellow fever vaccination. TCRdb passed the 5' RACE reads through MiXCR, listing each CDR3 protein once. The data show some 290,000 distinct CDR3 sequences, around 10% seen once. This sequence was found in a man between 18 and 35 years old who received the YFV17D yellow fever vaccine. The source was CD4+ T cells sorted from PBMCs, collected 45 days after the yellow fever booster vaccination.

The CDR3 spells CASSPGGRGSTSEQYF. CDR3 DNA sequence: TGTGCCAGCAGTCCAGGGGGGCGGGGGTCTACCTCCGAGCAGTACTTC. The genes are TRBV27 and TRBJ2-7, with D perhaps TRBD1 or TRBD2 (7 bases each). Germline V gives CDR1 MNHEY, CDR2 SMNVEV (reference sequence). V lost 5 bases, J lost 6 bases, and 23 bases lay in between. The CDR3 length is 16 residues.